The 31 T cell receptor beta chains listed next were all sequenced from one sample in a study of tumor and adjacent non-tumor tissue in lung cancer. No cell sorting was done before RNA was extracted from the tissue. Three rounds of nested PCR, following a modified ARM-PCR protocol, produced the TCRbeta library. MiXCR, run by TCRdb on the multiplex PCR reads, gives a single entry per CDR3 protein. This table holds roughly 220,000 distinct CDR3 sequences, over 55% found once. Sample: lung tumor tissue. Every receptor here comes from a man aged 55 to 70 with non-small cell lung cancer.

The rearrangement uses TRBV6-2 or TRBV6-3 and TRBJ2-7; D gene ambiguous. This CDR3 is 14 amino acids long. Germline-derived CDR1 and CDR2 are MNHEY and SVGEGT. Between the trimmed V and J ends, which lost 8 bases and 3 bases, there was a span of 17 bases. CDR3 sequence: CASALILSVYEQYF. CDR3 DNA sequence: TGTGCCAGCGCTCTCATCCTTTCGGTCTACGAGCAGTACTTC.

The CDR3 DNA sequence: TGTGCCAGCAGCTCAACTCGGCAGAAGAAGACCGGGGAGTTGTTTTTT. It encodes CASSSTRQKKTGELFF. The chain combines TRBV12-1 with TRBJ2-2. TRBV12-1 is designated a pseudogene. The CDR3 is 16 amino acids.

This clonotype was picked up a small number of times. This CDR3 fails to terminate in the conserved phenylalanine or tryptophan, so it likely reflects a read error. The V gene is TRBV11-1, the J gene TRBJ1-1; D gene unclear. The CDR3 is 13 amino acids. CDR1 and CDR2 (germline): SGHAT, FQDESV (reference sequence). Here the CDR3 reads CASSLSENIEAFL. The CDR3 DNA follows: TGTGCCAGCAGCTTAAGCGAGAACATTGAAGCTTTCTTG.

As to this clonotype: Since no conserved phenylalanine or tryptophan closes the CDR3, a read error is the likely cause. The J gene is TRBJ2-1, the V gene TRBV4-3; TRBD2 matches at 13 bases. With 1 base clipped from V and 2 bases from J, the junction kept 2 bases outside the gene matches. The CDR3 spans 17 residues. Germline lookup yields CDR1 LGHNA and CDR2 YSLEER. The CDR3 sequence: CASSQGGTSGAYNEQFI. In nucleotides, the CDR3 is TGCGCCAGCAGCCAAGGGGGGACTAGCGGGGCCTACAATGAGCAGTTCATC.

As concerns this clonotype: A read error may account for a junction end that differs from germline. The V call is TRBV7-3, the J call TRBJ2-5, with a weak D call TRBD2 (5 bases). The CDR3 contains 15 residues. Germline values: CDR1 SGHTA, CDR2 FQGTGA. The DNA for the CDR3 is TGTGCCAGCAGCCCTGGAGCTACGATGGGAGAGACACAGTACTTC. Amino acids: CASSPGATMGETQYF.

Comments on this clonotype: This may be a read error: a much more frequent sequence differs by one nucleotide. This chain connects TRBV6-1 to TRBJ1-2; D remains unclear. The CDR3 contains 17 residues. Germline V lookup: CDR1 MNHNS, CDR2 SASEGT. The chain's CDR3 is CAISEYFGLVATYGYTF. In DNA form, the CDR3 reads TGTGCCATCAGTGAATATTTTGGTTTGGTAGCCACATATGGCTACACCTTC.

The table lists this clonotype with many counts. The chain links TRBV5-5 to TRBJ2-5; D is perhaps TRBD1 (5 bases). Looked up from germline, CDR1 is SGHKS and CDR2 is YYEKEE (reference sequence). V gave up 1 base and J gave up 10 bases, with 17 bases separating them. The CDR3 length is 14 residues. The CDR3 region has the DNA TGTGCCAGCAGCTTGATGCAGGGCGAGAGAAGCCAGTACTTC. Amino acids: CASSLMQGERSQYF. The entire variable domain, with the rest obtained from reference TRBV5-5 and TRBJ2-5, is as follows: DAGVTQSPTHLIKTRGQQVTLRCSPISGHKSVSWYQQVLGQGPQFIFQYYEKEERGRGNFPDRFSARQFPNYSSELNVNALLLGDSALYLCASSLMQGERSQYFGPGTRLLVL.

The J gene is TRBJ1-1, the V gene TRBV6-1; weak D call: TRBD1 (5 bases). The CDR3 loop spans 14 amino acids. Germline-derived CDR1 and CDR2 are MNHNS and SASEGT. V was shortened by 9 bases and J by 9 bases, with 23 bases between the two germline ends. The CDR3 coding sequence is TGTGCCAGTAGTAGGACACAGGACGCGACGAAAGCTTTCTTT. The encoded protein is CASSRTQDATKAFF.

A remark on this clonotype: This may arise from a read error, as a much more abundant clone is one base away. The chain carries TRBV12-3 or TRBV12-4 and TRBJ2-1; D unclear. V lost 7 bases, J lost 10 bases, and 11 bases lay in between. CDR3 length equals 11 residues. The CDR3 loop reads CASMYGGEQFF. The CDR3 nucleotides are TGTGCCAGCATGTACGGTGGAGAGCAGTTCTTC.

As for this clonotype: This likely comes from a read error, as the CDR3 has no conserved phenylalanine or tryptophan at its end. The genes are TRBV11-2 and TRBJ2-5; possible D gene TRBD1, 7 bases. The CDR3 has 13 amino acids. The germline CDR1 and CDR2 sequences are SGHAT and FQNNGV. As DNA, the CDR3 is TGTACTAGCAGCTCTACAGGGGAAGAGACCCAGTACTTA. As protein: CTSSSTGEETQYL.

This clonotype has at least ten counts. Germline is not matched at one junction end, which may reflect a read error. The chain combines TRBV29-1 with TRBJ2-1; tentative D call: TRBD2 (7 bases). CDR1 SQVTM and CDR2 ANQGSEA come from the germline V gene. The CDR3 is made up of 13 amino acids. The chain's CDR3 is CSVALARGARDYF. The CDR3, as DNA: TGCAGCGTTGCCTTGGCCCGGGGGGCGCGAGACTACTTC.

V usage is TRBV5-1 and J usage is TRBJ2-1, with 7 bases identical to TRBD1. Germline CDR1 SGHRS, CDR2 YFSETQ. The ends lost 4 bases at V and 0 bases at J; junction bases unmatched: 7. The CDR3 runs to 16 residues. The CDR3: CASSGGQLSSYNEQFF. DNA for the CDR3: TGCGCCAGCAGCGGGGGACAGCTCAGCTCCTACAATGAGCAGTTCTTC.

With regard to this clonotype: The CDR3 does not close with the conserved phenylalanine or tryptophan, likely indicating a read error. The chain combines TRBV20-1 with TRBJ1-6; no clear D. Germline V gene lookup returns CDR1 DFQATT and CDR2 SNEGSKA (reference sequence). The ends were cut back, 0 bases at V and 10 bases at J, with 28 bases in the middle. This CDR3 comprises 19 residues. CDR3 sequence: CSARDSRTETTLFKSPLHL. The DNA for the CDR3 is TGCAGTGCTAGAGATAGTCGGACGGAAACCACCTTGTTTAAATCACCCCTCCACTTA.

Notes on this clonotype: One base away lies a much larger clone, so this may be a sequencing read error. The chain carries TRBV6-1 and TRBJ1-3; 7 bases map to TRBD1. This CDR3 spans 16 amino acids. Germline CDR1 reads MNHNS; CDR2 reads SASEGT. The CDR3 coding sequence is TGTGCCAGCAGTGAAGTACAGGGGCGATCTGGAAACACCACATATTTT. It translates to CASSEVQGRSGNTTYF.

Concerning this clonotype itself: Possible read error: a much larger clone is one base away. The chain couples TRBV5-6 to TRBJ1-5; no definite D call. Germline V gives CDR1 SGHDT, CDR2 YYEEEE. CDR3 length: 12 amino acids. CDR3 region: CASSTGYQPQQF. The CDR3 DNA follows: TGTGCCAGCAGCACGGGGTATCAGCCCCAGCAATTT.

Notes on this clonotype: The CDR3 does not close with the conserved phenylalanine or tryptophan, likely indicating a read error. V gene TRBV11-2 combines with J gene TRBJ2-1; the D is unclear. Trimming removed 3 bases at V and 6 bases at J, with 15 bases between. Germline V gives CDR1 SGHAT, CDR2 FQNNGV. CDR3 length: 15 amino acids. The CDR3 sequence is CASSLAMGLGNEQFS. For the CDR3, the DNA is TGTGCCAGCAGCTTGGCTATGGGATTGGGCAATGAGCAGTTCTCC.

This clonotype came up many times. The V call is TRBV6-5, the J call TRBJ1-5; D call uncertain. Trimming took 6 bases from V and 2 from J, leaving 14 bases between them. CDR3 size: 15 residues. The germline V gene has CDR1 MNHEY and CDR2 SVGAGI. The DNA for the CDR3 is TGTGCCAGCAGCCCGGTGGGTTTAGGCAATCAGCCCCAGCATTTT. This gives the protein CASSPVGLGNQPQHF.

A remark on this clonotype: Given a much more abundant clone one base away, this may be a read error. The conserved phenylalanine or tryptophan is not found at the CDR3 terminus, so this likely reflects a read error. The J gene is TRBJ2-7, the V gene TRBV5-5; D is possibly TRBD2 (6 bases). Trimming removed 4 bases at V and 0 bases at J, with 14 bases between. Germline CDR1 and CDR2: SGHKS and YYEKEE (reference sequence). This CDR3 is 15 amino acids long. Written as DNA, the CDR3 is TGTGCCAGCAGCCCCACTGGGACTTACTCCTACGAGCAGTACTTA. Amino acids: CASSPTGTYSYEQYL.

Comments on this clonotype: This could be a read error, since a much larger clone is one nucleotide away. This sequence joins TRBV6-1 and TRBJ2-2; D ambiguous. Per germline, CDR1 MNHNS and CDR2 SASEGT. V shed 9 bases and J shed 3 bases, with 14 bases lying between them. CDR3 length equals 14 residues. The CDR3 sequence is CASPTIADTGELFF. The CDR3 nucleotides are TGTGCCAGTCCAACTATCGCCGACACCGGGGAGCTGTTTTTT.

Turning to this clonotype: A much larger clone differs by one base, so this may be a read error. This chain joins TRBV20-1 and TRBJ1-1; TRBD1 aligns across 8 bases. This CDR3 has 13 residues. V dropped 3 bases and J dropped 4; count of bases not matched to a gene: 4. Germline V gene sequence: CDR1 DFQATT, CDR2 SNEGSKA (reference sequence). The chain's CDR3 is CSASQGAVTEAFF. The DNA for the CDR3 is TGCAGTGCTAGTCAGGGGGCGGTCACTGAAGCTTTCTTT.

The chain uses TRBV20-1 and TRBJ2-1; 9 bases are a match to TRBD2. J lost 2 bases, V lost 1 base, and 3 bases had no gene match. This CDR3 comprises 15 residues. Germline CDR1 reads DFQATT; CDR2 reads SNEGSKA (reference sequence). In DNA form, the CDR3 reads TGCAGTGCTAGAGGTAGCGGGGGTGCCTACAATGAGCAGTTCTTC. Its translation is CSARGSGGAYNEQFF.

To note about this clonotype: The junction differs from germline at one of its ends, possibly a read error. The chain is built from TRBV5-4 and TRBJ2-7, with D possibly being TRBD2 (6 bases). The CDR3 runs 13 residues. The V gene's germline CDR1 is SGHNT and CDR2 YYREEE (reference sequence). Written as DNA, the CDR3 is TGTGCCAGCGGCTTGGACTACCGCGGTGAGCAGTACTTC. As protein: CASGLDYRGEQYF.

A remark on this clonotype: Because it lacks the conserved phenylalanine or tryptophan at the end, this CDR3 is likely a read error. The rearrangement links TRBV20-1 to TRBJ1-4; TRBD1 might be the D (6 bases). Germline V CDR1 and CDR2: DFQATT, SNEGSKA (reference sequence). Trimming cost V 5 bases and J 7 bases, with 14 bases left between them. The CDR3 runs 13 residues. In DNA form, the CDR3 reads TGCAGTGCTCTCAACAGGGAAACTGAAAAACTGTTTTTA. Translating gives CSALNRETEKLFL.

About this clonotype: This could be a read error, since a much larger clone is one nucleotide away. The genes are TRBV20-1 and TRBJ1-2; the D gene is possibly TRBD1 (5 bases). The CDR3 contains 13 residues. Germline V gene sequence: CDR1 DFQATT, CDR2 SNEGSKA (reference sequence). Trimming pared 3 bases from V and 2 bases from J, leaving 10 bases between. The CDR3 region is CSASDSGNYGYTF. CDR3 coding DNA: TGCAGTGCTAGCGACAGTGGAAACTATGGCTACACCTTC.

As concerns this clonotype: A single base separates this from a much larger clone, so it may be a read error. The rearrangement joins TRBV20-1 to TRBJ2-3; 12 bases map to TRBD2. The J segment lost 3 bases and the V segment lost 6 bases, leaving 10 bases of the junction unmatched. The CDR3 has 16 residues. Germline CDR1 reads DFQATT; CDR2 reads SNEGSKA (reference sequence). The CDR3 nucleotides are TGCAGTGCGACCCGACTAGCGGGAGTGGGGACAGATACGCAGTATTTT. Protein product: CSATRLAGVGTDTQYF.

On this clonotype itself: A read error may explain this, as a much larger clone is one base away. V and J are TRBV12-3 or TRBV12-4 and TRBJ1-6; tentative D call: TRBD1 (6 bases). CDR3 size: 14 residues. CDR3 nucleotides: TGTGCCTGCAGGGAAGGGGGGCCTGGGTCACCCCTCCACTTT. Its translation: CACREGGPGSPLHF.

In this sample, this clonotype turned up many times. The V and J genes are TRBV4-2 and TRBJ1-2, with 7 bases identical to TRBD1. Germline values: CDR1 LGHNA, CDR2 YNFKEQ. The trim removed 1 base at V and 5 bases at J, leaving 7 bases unmatched. This CDR3 contains 15 residues. The CDR3 DNA follows: TGTGCCAGCAGCCAAGGGGGGACAGTGTCTTATGGCTACACCTTC. Protein product: CASSQGGTVSYGYTF.

For this clonotype: This CDR3 fails to terminate in the conserved phenylalanine or tryptophan, so it likely reflects a read error. It is unclear where the CDR3 begins or ends on the DNA, so no DNA is shown, and the CDR3 is as TCRdb lists it. The chain's CDR3 is CASSLTKNSHYI. The chain uses TRBV12-3 or TRBV12-4 and TRBJ2-4. The CDR3 is made up of 12 amino acids, end residues included.

Relative to its sample, this clonotype is medium-sized. J is TRBJ1-1 and V is TRBV11-3; 11 nucleotides align to TRBD1. The CDR3 sequence is 15 residues long. Germline assignment: CDR1 SGHNT and CDR2 YENEEA. Losses at the gene ends were 5 bases for V and 1 base for J; bases not matched to a gene: 3. In DNA, the CDR3 is TGTGCCAGCAGCGCGGGACAGGGGGGGAACACTGAAGCTTTCTTT. Its translation is CASSAGQGGNTEAFF.

This clonotype was observed a few times. The V and J genes are TRBV6-6 and TRBJ2-5, with 8 bases matching TRBD1. This CDR3 spans 14 amino acids. CDR1 is MNHNY and CDR2 is SVGAGI in the germline V gene (reference sequence). Germline trimming cut 6 bases from V and 4 bases from J; bases unmatched to any gene: 7. CDR3 amino acids: CASRPTGVGETQYF. The CDR3 nucleotides read TGTGCCAGCAGGCCGACAGGGGTAGGAGAGACCCAGTACTTC.

Regarding this clonotype: At one end, the junction sequence differs from germline, possibly due to a read error. V and J are TRBV20-1 and TRBJ2-3; a weak D match, TRBD2 (5 bases). The CDR3 extends over 15 amino acids. Germline V gives CDR1 DFQATT, CDR2 SNEGSKA (reference sequence). The CDR3 spells CSARDQRIPTATQYF. For the CDR3, the DNA is TGCAGTGCTAGAGATCAGCGGATTCCCACAGCTACGCAGTATTTT.